This paragraph covers one TCR beta chain sequence. Its target is unknown. Profiling relied on immunoSEQ multiplex PCR, and the TCRdb table lists in-frame clones only, not all of them. The table lists 300,000 to 350,000 clones, 88% of them singletons. This sample was taken from a study of Ad26.COV2.S vaccination and SARS-CoV-2 variants. At the level of the study: Intramuscular Ad26.COV2.S doses were given once or twice, 56 days apart. Regarding the study as a whole: Measurement of non-spike TCR breadth gave similar results in vaccine and placebo recipients.

The CDR3 is 14 amino acids. Germline lookup yields CDR1 LNHDA and CDR2 SQIVND (reference sequence). The V gene lost 6 bases and the J gene lost 3 bases, with 15 bases spanning the gap. Treatment noted: roughly 18 received Ad26.COV2.S at low or high dose, single or two shots; about 5 received placebo; per-sample allocation not given. Sampling was done on day 63 after the first vaccine or placebo injection. The vaccine delivered Wuhan-strain SARS-CoV-2 spike through an Ad26 vector. V and J are TRBV19 and TRBJ2-7, with D tentatively TRBD1 (6 bases). This specimen consisted of peripheral blood, obtained in a trial of Ad26.COV2.S vaccine versus placebo. This receptor was obtained from a person between 18 and 59 years old who received the Ad26.COV2.S COVID-19 vaccine or a placebo. CDR3 coding DNA: TGTGCCAGTAGCGACCCGGGACACTTCTACGAGCAGTACTTC. It yields the protein CASSDPGHFYEQYF.